The T cell receptor (beta chain) described here comes from a study of blood T cell repertoires in COVID-19. Study-level information: There were acute and convalescent COVID-19 samples, and they came from the United States, Italy and Spain.

Repertoires were generated with immunoSEQ multiplex PCR, while TCRdb's copy carries only in-frame clones and drops some. The table lists about 200,000 clones, around 90% of them singletons. V shed 3 bases, J shed 4 bases, and the junction held 6 bases outside the gene matches. The CDR3 length is 15 residues. The germline CDR1 and CDR2 sequences are SEHNR and FQNEAQ (reference sequence). This clone occurred once. This chain joins TRBV7-9 and TRBJ2-5; 9 positions match TRBD2. The source of this sequence is a human donor in a cohort sampled during active COVID-19. Specimen: peripheral blood. The CDR3 DNA reads TGTGCCAGCAGCTTGAGCGGGAGGTTTGGAGAGACCCAGTACTTC. Translating gives CASSLSGRFGETQYF. The entire variable domain, with the rest obtained from reference TRBV7-9 and TRBJ2-5, is as follows: DTGVSQNPRHKITKRGQNVTFRCDPISEHNRLYWYRQTLGQGPEFLTYFQNEAQLEKSRLLSDRFSAERPKGSFSTLEIQRTEQGDSAMYLCASSLSGRFGETQYFGPGTRLLVL.